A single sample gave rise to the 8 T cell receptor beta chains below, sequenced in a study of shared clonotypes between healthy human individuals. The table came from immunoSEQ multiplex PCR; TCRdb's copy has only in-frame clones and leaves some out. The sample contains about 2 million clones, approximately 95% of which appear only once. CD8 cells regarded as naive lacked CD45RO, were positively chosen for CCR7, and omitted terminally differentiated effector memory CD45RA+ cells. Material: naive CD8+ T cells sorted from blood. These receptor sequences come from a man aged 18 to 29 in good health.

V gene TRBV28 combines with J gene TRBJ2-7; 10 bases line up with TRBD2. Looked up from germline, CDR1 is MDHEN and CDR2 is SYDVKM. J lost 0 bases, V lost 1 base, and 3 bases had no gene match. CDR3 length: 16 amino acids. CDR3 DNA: TGTGCCAGCAGTTTATCTCTAGCGGGGGCCTCCTACGAGCAGTACTTC. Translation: CASSLSLAGASYEQYF.

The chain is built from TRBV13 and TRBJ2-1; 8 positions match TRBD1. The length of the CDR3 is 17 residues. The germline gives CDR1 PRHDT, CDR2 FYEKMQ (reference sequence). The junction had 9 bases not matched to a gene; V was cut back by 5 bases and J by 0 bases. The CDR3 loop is CASSTDRDLGSYNEQFF. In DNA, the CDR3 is TGTGCCAGCAGCACGGACAGGGACCTGGGCTCCTACAATGAGCAGTTCTTC.

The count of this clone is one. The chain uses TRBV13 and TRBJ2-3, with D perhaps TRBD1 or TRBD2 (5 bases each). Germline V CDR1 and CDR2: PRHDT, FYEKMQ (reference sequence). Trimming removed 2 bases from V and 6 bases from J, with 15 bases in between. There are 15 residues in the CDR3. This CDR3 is CASSLTGTLKDTQYF. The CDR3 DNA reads TGTGCCAGCAGCTTAACCGGGACCCTGAAGGATACGCAGTATTTT.

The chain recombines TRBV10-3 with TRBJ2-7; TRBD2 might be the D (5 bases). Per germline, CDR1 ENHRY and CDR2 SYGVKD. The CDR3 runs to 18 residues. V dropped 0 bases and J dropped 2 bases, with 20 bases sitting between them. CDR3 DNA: TGTGCCATCAGTGAGTCGGAGATCGCGGGCCTATTAACCTACGAGCAGTACTTC. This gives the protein CAISESEIAGLLTYEQYF.

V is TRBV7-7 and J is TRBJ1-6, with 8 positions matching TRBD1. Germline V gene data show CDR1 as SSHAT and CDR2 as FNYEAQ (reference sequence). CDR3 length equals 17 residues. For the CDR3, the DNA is TGTCCATTAAGGAGGACAGGGCATACTGGACGGGGTTCACCCCTCCACTTT. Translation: CPLRRTGHTGRGSPLHF.

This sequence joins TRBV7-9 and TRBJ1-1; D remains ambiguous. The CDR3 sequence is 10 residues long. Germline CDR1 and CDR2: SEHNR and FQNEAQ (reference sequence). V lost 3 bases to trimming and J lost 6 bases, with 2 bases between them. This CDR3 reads CASSFPEAFF. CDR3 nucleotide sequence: TGTGCCAGCAGCTTTCCTGAAGCTTTCTTT.

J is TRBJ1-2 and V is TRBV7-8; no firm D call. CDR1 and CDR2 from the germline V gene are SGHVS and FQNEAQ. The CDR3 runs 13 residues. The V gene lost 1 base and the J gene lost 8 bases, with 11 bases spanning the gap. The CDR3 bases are TGTGCCAGCAGCTTAGTGCTGTTAGTAGGCTACACCTTC. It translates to CASSLVLLVGYTF.

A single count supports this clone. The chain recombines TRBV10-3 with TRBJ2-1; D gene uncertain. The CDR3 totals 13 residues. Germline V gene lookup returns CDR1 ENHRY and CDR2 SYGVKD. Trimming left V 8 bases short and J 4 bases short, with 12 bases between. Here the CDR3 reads CAIGPDVYNEQFF. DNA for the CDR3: TGTGCCATCGGCCCGGACGTTTACAATGAGCAGTTCTTC.